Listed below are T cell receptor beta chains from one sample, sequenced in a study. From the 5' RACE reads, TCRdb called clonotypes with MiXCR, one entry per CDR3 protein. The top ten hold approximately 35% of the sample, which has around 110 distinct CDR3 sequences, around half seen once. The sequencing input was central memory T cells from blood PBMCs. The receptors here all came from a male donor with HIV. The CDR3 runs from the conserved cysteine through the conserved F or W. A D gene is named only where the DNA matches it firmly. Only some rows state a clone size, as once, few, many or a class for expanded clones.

CDR3nt: TGTGCCAGCTCACCAAGATCTAAGACGAAATCGGAGACCCAGTACTTC
CDR3aa: CASSPRSKTKSETQYF
abundance: few
d_gene: -
j_gene: TRBJ2-5
v_gene: TRBV18

CDR3nt: TGTGCCACCAGCCCGAGGACAGGGAATGGCTACACCTTC
CDR3aa: CATSPRTGNGYTF
abundance: -
d_gene: TRBD1
j_gene: TRBJ1-2
v_gene: TRBV15

CDR3nt: TGTGCCAGCAGCCCACGAGCCCAGGGGTACGAGCAGTACTTC
CDR3aa: CASSPRAQGYEQYF
abundance: -
d_gene: -
j_gene: TRBJ2-7
v_gene: TRBV13

CDR3nt: TGTGCCAGCAGCCACAGACAGGGCGGGGAAGCTTTCTTT
CDR3aa: CASSHRQGGEAFF
abundance: -
d_gene: TRBD1
j_gene: TRBJ1-1
v_gene: TRBV14

CDR3nt: TGTGCCAGCAGTGGCGAGGGCGCAGATACGCAGTATTTT
CDR3aa: CASSGEGADTQYF
abundance: -
d_gene: -
j_gene: TRBJ2-3
v_gene: TRBV6-6

CDR3nt: TGTGCCAGCAGTTTATCTCAGAACTATCCGCCCAATGAGCAGTTCTTC
CDR3aa: CASSLSQNYPPNEQFF
abundance: -
d_gene: -
j_gene: TRBJ2-1
v_gene: TRBV28

CDR3nt: TGTGCCAGCAGCCAAGATAGGAAGGGGGCCAGCTGGTACCAAGAGACCCAGTACTTC
CDR3aa: CASSQDRKGASWYQETQYF
abundance: few
d_gene: TRBD1
j_gene: TRBJ2-5
v_gene: TRBV14

CDR3nt: TGTGCCAGCAGCTTTCTCCAAAGGAGGGAGCTGTTTTTT
CDR3aa: CASSFLQRRELFF
abundance: few
d_gene: -
j_gene: TRBJ2-2
v_gene: TRBV5-6

CDR3nt: TGTGCCAGCAGGGGGGAAGGGAGCTCCTACAATGAGCAGTTCTTC
CDR3aa: CASRGEGSSYNEQFF
abundance: -
d_gene: -
j_gene: TRBJ2-1
v_gene: TRBV2

CDR3nt: TGTGCCTGGAGTGGGGGGGGCTGGAATGAAGAGTACTTC
CDR3aa: CAWSGGGWNEEYF
abundance: -
d_gene: -
j_gene: TRBJ2-7
v_gene: TRBV30

CDR3nt: TGTGCCAGCAGTTTGCCTGGGGCCAACGTCCTGACTTTC
CDR3aa: CASSLPGANVLTF
abundance: -
d_gene: -
j_gene: TRBJ2-6
v_gene: TRBV28

CDR3nt: TGTGCCAGCAGCCTCGACAGCAACTATGGCTACACCTTC
CDR3aa: CASSLDSNYGYTF
abundance: few
d_gene: -
j_gene: TRBJ1-2
v_gene: TRBV7-3

CDR3nt: TGTGCCAGTAGCGGAAAGACGAAGCCTCAAGAGACCCAGTACTTC
CDR3aa: CASSGKTKPQETQYF
abundance: -
d_gene: -
j_gene: TRBJ2-5
v_gene: TRBV19

CDR3nt: TGTGCCAGCAGCAACGACAGGGTTGGCAACGAGCAGTACTTC
CDR3aa: CASSNDRVGNEQYF
abundance: -
d_gene: TRBD1
j_gene: TRBJ2-7
v_gene: TRBV6-5

CDR3nt: TGTGCCTGGAGTGGCGCAGGGCCCTATGAAAAACTGTTTTTT
CDR3aa: CAWSGAGPYEKLFF
abundance: -
d_gene: -
j_gene: TRBJ1-4
v_gene: TRBV30

CDR3nt: TGTGCCAGCAGGCGGGGGGAAATGAACACTGAAGCTTTCTTT
CDR3aa: CASRRGEMNTEAFF
abundance: -
d_gene: -
j_gene: TRBJ1-1
v_gene: TRBV6-1

CDR3nt: TGTGCCAGCAGCTTAGGGGGAACCTCCCAAGAGACCCAGTACTTC
CDR3aa: CASSLGGTSQETQYF
abundance: -
d_gene: -
j_gene: TRBJ2-5
v_gene: TRBV7-7

CDR3nt: TGTGCCAGCAGTTACGCTAGGACTAGCGGTTTCACAGATACGCAGTATTTT
CDR3aa: CASSYARTSGFTDTQYF
abundance: few
d_gene: TRBD2
j_gene: TRBJ2-3
v_gene: TRBV6-2/TRBV6-3

CDR3nt: TGTGCCAGCAGCCGACTAGCGGGGGCTACCTTAATTAACACCGGGGAGCTGTTTTTT
CDR3aa: CASSRLAGATLINTGELFF
abundance: -
d_gene: TRBD2
j_gene: TRBJ2-2
v_gene: TRBV7-3

CDR3nt: TGTGCCAGCAGCTTAGGACGGGGGGCCACAGATACGCAGTATTTT
CDR3aa: CASSLGRGATDTQYF
abundance: -
d_gene: -
j_gene: TRBJ2-3
v_gene: TRBV7-2